Following are 5 T cell receptor beta chains from one sample sequenced in a study of chemoradiotherapy in HPV16-positive cancers. Generated by immunoSEQ multiplex PCR, the TCRdb table keeps only in-frame clones and is missing some. The repertoire consists of some 6,600 clones, with over 75% occurring once and the leading ten covering 8%. The input for sequencing was tumor tissue, taken from a patient who underwent chemoradiotherapy. The receptor source for this set is a human donor with HPV-associated anogenital cancer.

This clone was seen just once. This rearrangement joins TRBV5-4 to TRBJ1-1; TRBD1 matches 9 bases. Germline-derived CDR1 and CDR2 are SGHNT and YYREEE (reference sequence). The CDR3 sequence is 15 residues long. Trimming took 4 bases from V and 5 from J; bases not matched to a gene: 9. The CDR3 DNA reads TGTGCCAGCAGCCCGAAATACAGGGGGCAGACTGAAGCTTTCTTT. Its protein product is CASSPKYRGQTEAFF.

This clone has just a few counts. The V call is TRBV29-1, the J call TRBJ1-2, with D uncertain. Germline CDR1 SQVTM, CDR2 ANQGSEA. CDR3 size: 11 residues. V was cut by 1 base and J by 8 bases, with 8 bases left in between. DNA for the CDR3: TGCAGCGTTGAAGTTCCCCAAGGCTACACCTTC. Protein sequence: CSVEVPQGYTF.

J is TRBJ1-5 and V is TRBV23-1; D not certain. TRBV23-1 is given ORF status, its function remaining uncertain. This CDR3 contains 14 residues. V was pared by 6 bases and J by 7 bases, with 16 bases between. The CDR3 protein is CASSSKRRRQPQHF. DNA of the CDR3: TGCGCCAGCAGCTCTAAGAGGAGAAGGCAGCCCCAGCATTTT.

The rearrangement joins TRBV28 to TRBJ1-1; D not resolved. The CDR3 runs 13 residues. V lost 10 bases and J lost 3, with 15 bases in between. In germline, CDR1 is MDHEN, CDR2 SYDVKM. CDR3 nucleotide sequence: TGTGCCACCTTACCCATGATGGACACTGAAGCTTTCTTT. Encoded protein: CATLPMMDTEAFF.

CDR3 residues: CAWSGAKPGYTF. DNA for the CDR3: TGTGCCTGGAGTGGGGCCAAGCCGGGCTACACCTTC. The chain uses TRBV30 and TRBJ1-2; no reliable D call. CDR3 length: 12 residues. The ends were cut back, 1 base at V and 8 bases at J, with 11 bases in the middle. The germline V gene encodes CDR1 GTSNPN and CDR2 SVGIG (reference sequence).